This entry lists 29 T cell receptor beta chains sequenced from one sample in a study of blood T cell repertoires in COVID-19 (dated by TCRdb to 2018 to 2021). The method was the immunoSEQ multiplex PCR assay. Here the immuneACCESS table is served through TCRdb, limited to in-frame sequences with V and J called. Missing clones are a known gap in these copies; in checked studies unresolved V genes cover under half, and the rest lacks a known reason. The sample table holds roughly 180,000 clones, of which roughly 86% were seen once. Together, the top ten hold 0.99% of the sample. Sequencing was performed on peripheral blood. All receptors derive from a man aged 18 to 30 with acute or convalescent COVID-19.

The chain couples TRBV2 to TRBJ2-2; no clear D gene. V was cut by 3 bases and J by 5 bases, with 10 bases left in between. Germline V gene data show CDR1 as SNHLY and CDR2 as FYNNEI. This CDR3 is built from 14 residues. CDR3: CASSERQFTGELFF. CDR3 in DNA: TGTGCCAGCAGTGAGAGGCAGTTTACCGGGGAGCTGTTTTTT.

The chain links TRBV9 to TRBJ1-5; a weak D match, TRBD1 (5 bases). Germline V CDR1 and CDR2: SGDLS, YYNGEE. There are 14 residues in the CDR3. Trimming removed 0 bases at V and 4 bases at J, with 8 bases between. CDR3 sequence: CASSVGGLNQPQHF. CDR3 nucleotides: TGTGCCAGCAGCGTAGGGGGCCTAAATCAGCCCCAGCATTTT.

The chain combines TRBV27 with TRBJ1-3; D is possibly TRBD1 (5 bases). Trimming pared 5 bases from V and 0 bases from J, leaving 11 bases between. Germline CDR1 MNHEY, CDR2 SMNVEV (reference sequence). The CDR3 is made up of 15 amino acids. CDR3 nucleotide sequence: TGTGCCAGCAGTCAGGACATTAACTCTGGAAACACCATATATTTT. It encodes CASSQDINSGNTIYF.

The sample holds a few counts of this clone. V usage is TRBV4-1 and J usage is TRBJ2-1; 14 bases align to TRBD2. This CDR3 has 15 residues. In germline, CDR1 is MGHRA, CDR2 YSYEKL. V shed 6 bases, J shed 8 bases, and the junction held 6 bases outside the gene matches. In DNA, the CDR3 is TGCGCCAGCAGTAAGACTAGCGGGGGGGCGGATGAGCAGTTCTTC. Its translation is CASSKTSGGADEQFF.

The chain combines TRBV7-8 with TRBJ1-2; 8 bases map to TRBD1. CDR3 size: 16 residues. Trimming cost V 0 bases and J 4 bases; bases outside gene matches: 7. The germline gives CDR1 SGHVS, CDR2 FQNEAQ. The CDR3 loop is CASSLAGTGYPYGYTF. The CDR3 DNA reads TGTGCCAGCAGCTTAGCGGGGACAGGTTACCCCTATGGCTACACCTTC.

DNA for the CDR3: TGTGCCAGCAGTAAGACCGGGACTATTCCCTACGAGCAGTACGTC. Residues: CASSKTGTIPYEQYV. This chain connects TRBV5-6 to TRBJ2-7, with TRBD2 matching over 7 bases. Germline trimming cut 5 bases from V and 2 bases from J; bases unmatched to any gene: 10. CDR3 length: 15 residues. In germline, CDR1 is SGHDT, CDR2 YYEEEE.

The V gene is TRBV5-1, the J gene TRBJ2-3; 8 bases are shared with TRBD2. Germline values: CDR1 SGHRS, CDR2 YFSETQ. The CDR3 is made up of 17 amino acids. The V segment lost 3 bases and the J segment 0 bases; nucleotides outside the gene matches: 9. The CDR3 reads CASSSSGSPPSTDTQYF. CDR3 bases: TGCGCCAGCAGCTCTAGCGGGTCCCCCCCTAGCACAGATACGCAGTATTTT.

This chain uses TRBV7-9 with TRBJ1-4; tentatively, D is TRBD1 (5 bases). CDR1 is SEHNR and CDR2 is FQNEAQ in the germline V gene (reference sequence). The CDR3 extends over 14 amino acids. V lost 0 bases and J 3 bases, leaving 5 bases between the germline ends. This CDR3 is CASSLAGANEKLFF. The CDR3 nucleotides read TGTGCCAGCAGCTTAGCAGGGGCTAATGAAAAACTGTTTTTT.

The gene calls are TRBV7-9 and TRBJ1-4, with TRBD1 matching over 8 bases. Germline loops: CDR1 SEHNR, CDR2 FQNEAQ (reference sequence). The V gene end was trimmed by 5 bases and the J gene end by 5 bases; junction bases not matched to a gene: 10. This CDR3 is 16 amino acids long. The DNA of the CDR3 is TGTGCCAGCAGCGTTAATGGACAGGGCAGGAATGAAAAACTGTTTTTT. Translating gives CASSVNGQGRNEKLFF.

This clone occurred once. The genes are TRBV5-8 and TRBJ1-1; D is unclear. V lost 1 base and J lost 2, with 6 bases in between. The CDR3 extends over 13 amino acids. Germline-derived CDR1 and CDR2 are SGHTS and YDEGEE. The CDR3 here is CASSLIINTEAFF. For the CDR3, the DNA is TGTGCCAGCAGCTTGATAATAAACACTGAAGCTTTCTTT.

J is TRBJ2-1 and V is TRBV21-1; the table calls TRBD1, which could not be checked here. TRBV21-1 is shown as a pseudogene. There are 13 residues in the CDR3. The CDR3 sequence: CASTISRGHEQFF. DNA of the CDR3: TGTGCCAGCACGATCTCTAGGGGGCATGAGCAGTTCTTC.

The chain recombines TRBV12-5 with TRBJ1-5; 7 nucleotides line up with TRBD1. The CDR3 runs 15 residues. Germline CDR1 reads LGHNT; CDR2 reads FRNRAP. The ends lost 3 bases at V and 7 bases at J; junction bases unmatched: 9. CDR3 region: CASGLGGGAGQPQHF. The CDR3 DNA is TGTGCTAGTGGTTTAGGAGGGGGCGCCGGGCAGCCCCAGCATTTT. Using reference TRBV12-5 and TRBJ1-5 for the parts outside the CDR3, the full variable domain is DARVTQTPRHKVTEMGQEVTMRCQPILGHNTVFWYRQTMMQGLELLAYFRNRAPLDDSGMPKDRFSAEMPDATLATLKIQPSEPRDSAVYFCASGLGGGAGQPQHFGDGTRLSIL.

This chain connects TRBV5-6 to TRBJ2-7, with TRBD2 matching 13 bases. CDR1 is SGHDT and CDR2 is YYEEEE in the germline V gene. V shed 6 bases, J shed 3 bases, and the junction held 3 bases outside the gene matches. The CDR3 runs 14 residues. The CDR3 spells CASTRTSGGYEQYV. CDR3 nucleotides: TGTGCCAGCACCAGGACTAGCGGGGGCTACGAGCAGTACGTC.

The chain combines TRBV7-3 with TRBJ2-3; D may be TRBD1 (5 bases). CDR3 length equals 15 residues. Germline V CDR1 and CDR2: SGHTA, FQGTGA. Trimming removed 2 bases at V and 4 bases at J, with 13 bases between. The CDR3 is CASSLGAQGSDTQYF. The CDR3 DNA is TGTGCCAGCAGCTTAGGAGCGCAGGGTTCAGATACGCAGTATTTT.

The chain couples TRBV5-1 to TRBJ2-1, with TRBD1 matching 7 bases. This CDR3 is built from 13 residues. Trimming cost V 3 bases and J 5 bases; bases outside gene matches: 2. Germline V gives CDR1 SGHRS, CDR2 YFSETQ. CDR3 in DNA: TGCGCCAGCAGCTCCGACAGGGACAATGAGCAGTTCTTC. This sequence encodes CASSSDRDNEQFF.

As for this clone: Other DNA variants within this sample encode the same CDR3. The V call is TRBV29-1, the J call TRBJ1-3, with D possibly matching TRBD1 (5 bases). The CDR3 has 13 residues. Germline loops: CDR1 SQVTM, CDR2 ANQGSEA. Trimming stripped 4 bases from V and 4 bases from J, with 11 bases between. Written as DNA, the CDR3 is TGCAGCGTTGCGCGGGGGACGGGAAACACCATATATTTT. It codes for CSVARGTGNTIYF.

J is TRBJ1-4 and V is TRBV5-4, with 8 bases aligning to TRBD1. The germline CDR1 and CDR2 sequences are SGHNT and YYREEE (reference sequence). There are 15 residues in the CDR3. Trimming cost V 4 bases and J 4 bases; bases outside gene matches: 6. The CDR3: CASSHRTGHNEKLFF. In DNA, the CDR3 is TGTGCCAGCAGCCATCGGACAGGGCATAATGAAAAACTGTTTTTT.

This chain links TRBV27 with TRBJ1-1, with a possible D match to TRBD1 (6 bases). Germline V lookup: CDR1 MNHEY, CDR2 SMNVEV (reference sequence). This CDR3 has 15 amino acids. V dropped 4 bases and J dropped 5 bases, with 17 bases sitting between them. For the CDR3, the DNA is TGTGCCAGCAGTTACGACAGGAACCCGAGGACTGAAGCTTTCTTT. Its translation is CASSYDRNPRTEAFF.

The chain couples TRBV4-1 to TRBJ2-1, with 7 bases aligning to TRBD1. From germline, CDR1 is MGHRA and CDR2 YSYEKL. The ends lost 2 bases at V and 0 bases at J; junction bases unmatched: 7. The CDR3 runs 17 residues. The CDR3, as DNA: TGCGCCAGCAGCCAATCACGGGACAGTAGCTCCTACAATGAGCAGTTCTTC. Its translation is CASSQSRDSSSYNEQFF.

This sequence joins TRBV7-9 and TRBJ2-5; tentatively, D is TRBD1 (6 bases). The CDR3 totals 14 residues. CDR1 is SEHNR, CDR2 FQNEAQ, per germline (reference sequence). V was clipped by 2 bases and J by 5 bases, with 12 bases between them. CDR3 sequence reads: CASSLQGMGETQYF. CDR3 nucleotide sequence: TGTGCCAGCAGCTTACAGGGGATGGGTGAGACCCAGTACTTC.

V usage is TRBV19 and J usage is TRBJ2-1, with 9 bases lining up with TRBD1. CDR3 size: 14 residues. Trimming cost V 5 bases and J 6 bases; bases outside gene matches: 5. CDR1 is LNHDA, CDR2 SQIVND, per germline (reference sequence). Written as DNA, the CDR3 is TGTGCCAGTAGTGCAGGACAGGGGCCCAATGAGCAGTTCTTC. Translation: CASSAGQGPNEQFF.

The genes are TRBV18 and TRBJ1-3; D unclear. Germline V lookup: CDR1 KGHSH, CDR2 LQKENI. The length of the CDR3 is 14 residues. V was pared by 6 bases and J by 4 bases, with 13 bases between. CDR3 nucleotides: TGTGCCAGCTCTCCCGCGGGTGAAGGAAACACCATATATTTT. Translation: CASSPAGEGNTIYF.

This chain links TRBV5-4 with TRBJ1-1, with TRBD1 matching over 10 bases. This CDR3 region has 15 residues. The junction had 4 bases not matched to a gene; V was cut back by 3 bases and J by 2 bases. Germline V CDR1 and CDR2: SGHNT, YYREEE (reference sequence). Here the CDR3 DNA reads TGTGCCAGCAGCTGGGGACAGGGGAAAAACACTGAAGCTTTCTTT. Its protein product is CASSWGQGKNTEAFF.

The chain is built from TRBV7-9 and TRBJ2-1; possible D gene TRBD2, 6 bases. The CDR3 has 16 amino acids. The V gene's germline CDR1 is SEHNR and CDR2 FQNEAQ (reference sequence). The ends were cut back, 0 bases at V and 2 bases at J, with 11 bases in the middle. CDR3 coding DNA: TGTGCCAGCAGCTTAGCGCGGCTAGCGACCTACAATGAGCAGTTCTTC. It translates to CASSLARLATYNEQFF.

The chain uses TRBV19 and TRBJ1-5, with TRBD1 identical over 12 bases. Per the germline V gene, CDR1 is LNHDA and CDR2 is SQIVND (reference sequence). The CDR3 loop spans 17 amino acids. The V segment lost 8 bases and the J segment 0 bases; nucleotides outside the gene matches: 8. In nucleotides, the CDR3 is TGTGCCAGTTCCGGGACAGGGGGCCCTTATAGCAATCAGCCCCAGCATTTT. Translated: CASSGTGGPYSNQPQHF.

V is TRBV5-1 and J is TRBJ2-1, with TRBD1 matching over 9 bases. Germline V gene data show CDR1 as SGHRS and CDR2 as YFSETQ. The CDR3 is made up of 15 amino acids. V dropped 3 bases and J dropped 0; count of bases not matched to a gene: 1. Here the CDR3 reads CASSSQGASYNEQFF. In nucleotides, the CDR3 is TGCGCCAGCAGCTCACAGGGGGCCTCCTACAATGAGCAGTTCTTC.

The CDR3 DNA reads as TGTGCCAGTAGGGCGGGAGAGACCCAGTACTTC. It specifies CASRAGETQYF. This chain connects TRBV19 to TRBJ2-5; D possibly corresponds to TRBD2 (5 bases). Germline V gene lookup returns CDR1 LNHDA and CDR2 SQIVND (reference sequence). This CDR3 has 11 amino acids. V lost 6 bases and J 4 bases, leaving 6 bases between the germline ends.

Concerning this clone itself: The same CDR3 can be traced to other DNA sequences in this sample. The rearrangement links TRBV9 to TRBJ1-5; weak D call: TRBD1 (5 bases). V was pared by 0 bases and J by 7 bases, with 14 bases between. Germline V gene lookup returns CDR1 SGDLS and CDR2 YYNGEE. This CDR3 region has 15 residues. CDR3 DNA: TGTGCCAGCAGCGTAGGTGGAGGGGCTGGGCAGCCCCAGCATTTT. It codes for CASSVGGGAGQPQHF.

The rearrangement links TRBV21-1 to TRBJ2-7; the table assigns TRBD2, which was not confirmed against the DNA. TRBV21-1 is annotated as a pseudogene. This CDR3 comprises 13 residues. The CDR3 nucleotides read TGTGCCAGCAGCCCTTTGCGGGGGGACGAGCAGTACGTC. Encoded protein: CASSPLRGDEQYV.